This T cell receptor (beta chain) was retrieved from a study of cytomegalovirus exposure and HLA in healthy donors. Study-wide findings and caveats: In a later analysis, the majority of CMV-associated beta chains seemingly showed HLA restriction. Across donors, most TCRs were seen rarely, yet some public ones were widespread. Later analysis reportedly placed an Asian-associated ancestry cluster below the approximately 730-donor mean in N-insertions.

A word on this clone: Its antigen is unidentified.

This CDR3 is built from 17 residues. The V end was cut by 6 bases, the J end by 4 bases, with 19 bases between. Germline V gives CDR1 MDHEN, CDR2 SYDVKM. This PCR relied on a set of 60 Vbeta primers and 13 Jbeta primers. Using immunoSEQ multiplex PCR, the repertoire was profiled, and TCRdb retains in-frame clones only, with some absent. Here the sample spans about 150,000 clones, about 80% being singletons. The source material was PBMCs. V and J are TRBV28 and TRBJ2-6, with D perhaps TRBD2 (6 bases). The source of this sequence is a man aged 30-40 years in good health and CMV-seropositive. The CDR3 sequence is CASRASGGALGANVLTF. CDR3 bases: TGTGCCAGCAGAGCATCCGGAGGGGCCCTCGGGGCCAACGTCCTGACTTTC.